This TCR beta chain was retrieved from a study of cytomegalovirus exposure and HLA in healthy donors. The PCR made use of 60 Vbeta and 13 Jbeta primers. Clones were sequenced by immunoSEQ multiplex PCR, and TCRdb holds only the in-frame ones, with some missing. The sample lists 150,000 to 180,000 clones; roughly 74% were seen once. Points on this clone: No antigen is known for it.

CDR1 is KGHSH, CDR2 LQKENI, per germline. After removal of 3 bases from V and 3 bases from J, the junction contained 4 bases not matched to a gene. This CDR3 has 14 amino acids. Study-level findings and limits: Analyses of presence/absence relied on an assumption of roughly uniform sequencing depth across donors. In a later analysis, a missense DCLRE1C variant was linked to TCR beta V- and J-gene trimming. The authors enumerated some 160 TCR beta chains as linked to cytomegalovirus.

This TCR came from a man between 18 and 35 years old in good health and CMV-seronegative. The sequenced material came from PBMCs. The V gene is TRBV18, the J gene TRBJ2-7; TRBD1 matches at 8 bases. The DNA of the CDR3 is TGTGCCAGCTCACCTAGACAGGGGATCTACGAGCAGTACTTC. As protein: CASSPRQGIYEQYF.